This record looks at one TCR beta chain sequence and its context. Its antigen is not identified. The sample is drawn from a study of T-cell reconstitution after alpha-beta-depleted transplantation in children. Findings and caveats of the study: Roughly two months post-transplant, alpha-beta T cells reportedly originated from several hundred graft clones that had expanded. Surviving thymic progenitors and recipient T cells were the source of high TCRbeta diversity at day 60 in some patients. At one year after transplant, newly produced T cells mostly accounted for T-cell counts and diversity.

Preparing the TCRbeta library involved the use of unique molecular identifiers. TCRdb itself ran the PCR reads through MiXCR, one entry per CDR3 protein. In the table there are fewer than 250,000 distinct CDR3 sequences, roughly 18% of which are singletons. The sequence came from a male patient between 2 and 15 years old who had a stem cell transplant for acute lymphoblastic leukemia, so the T cells may come from the graft donor. The specimen comprised PBMCs, mostly from graft donor cells, sampled 360 days after TCRalphabeta/CD19-depleted stem cell transplant.

The CDR3 is CASSWNRGSYEQYF. The CDR3 coding sequence is TGTGCCAGCAGCTGGAACAGGGGGAGCTACGAGCAGTACTTC. The gene calls are TRBV11-2 and TRBJ2-7; 8 nucleotides match TRBD1. Germline V gene data show CDR1 as SGHAT and CDR2 as FQNNGV. The CDR3 consists of 14 residues. The trim removed 4 bases at V and 3 bases at J, leaving 5 bases unmatched.